The 32 T cell receptor beta chains below come from one sample, sequenced in a study of cytomegalovirus exposure and HLA in healthy donors. Both 60 Vbeta primers and 13 Jbeta primers went into the PCR. The table came from immunoSEQ multiplex PCR; TCRdb's copy has only in-frame clones and leaves some out. The profile shows tens of thousands of clones, around 80% of them singletons. The source material was PBMCs. Receptor source: a man younger than 40 in good health and CMV-seropositive.

This chain connects TRBV7-9 to TRBJ2-7, with 9 positions matching TRBD2. Looked up from germline, CDR1 is SEHNR and CDR2 is FQNEAQ (reference sequence). Unmatched junction bases numbered 15, after V lost 5 bases and J lost 7 bases. The CDR3 loop spans 16 amino acids. The CDR3 DNA reads as TGTGCCAGCAGCCCCGAGGGTAGCGGGGGCCTCCGGGAGCAGTACTTC. This translates into CASSPEGSGGLREQYF.

This clone was counted between two and nine times. The CDR3 sequence is CASEGGGNQPQHF. In DNA, the CDR3 is TGTGCCAGCGAGGGGGGGGGCAATCAGCCCCAGCATTTT. The chain joins TRBV2 to TRBJ1-5, with D perhaps matching TRBD1 (6 bases). V shed 8 bases and J shed 2 bases, with 10 bases lying between them. This CDR3 is 13 amino acids long. Germline CDR1 is SNHLY and CDR2 is FYNNEI. Variable domain in full (rest from reference TRBV2 and TRBJ1-5): EPEVTQTPSHQVTQMGQEVILRCVPISNHLYFYWYRQILGQKVEFLVSFYNNEISEKSEIFDDQFSVERPDGSNFTLKIRSTKLEDSAMYFCASEGGGNQPQHFGDGTRLSIL.

CDR3 sequence: CASSATSGGVQETQYF. The CDR3, as DNA: TGTGCCAGCAGCGCGACTAGCGGGGGGGTCCAAGAGACCCAGTACTTC. V usage is TRBV7-3 and J usage is TRBJ2-5, with 14 bases that match TRBD2. The CDR3 is 16 residues long. V shed 5 bases and J 1 base; nucleotides not matched to a gene: 3. Looked up from germline, CDR1 is SGHTA and CDR2 is FQGTGA.

The chain couples TRBV7-9 to TRBJ1-6; 9 positions match TRBD1. With 1 base clipped from V and 0 bases from J, the junction kept 7 bases outside the gene matches. Looked up from germline, CDR1 is SEHNR and CDR2 is FQNEAQ (reference sequence). The CDR3 has 19 amino acids. The CDR3 DNA is TGTGCCAGCAGCTTAGAGGGACAGGGACGGAGCTCCTATAATTCACCCCTCCACTTT. This encodes CASSLEGQGRSSYNSPLHF.

The chain combines TRBV6-4 with TRBJ1-1; perhaps TRBD1 as D (5 bases). The CDR3 extends over 13 amino acids. V was shortened by 4 bases and J by 1 base, with 7 bases between the two germline ends. Germline values: CDR1 MRHNA, CDR2 SNTAGT. The CDR3 coding sequence is TGTGCCAGCAGTGTGCAGGGGAACACTGAAGCTTTCTTT. Translating it yields CASSVQGNTEAFF.

The chain couples TRBV6-5 to TRBJ1-5; 9 bases fit TRBD1. The CDR3 has 15 amino acids. The V gene's germline CDR1 is MNHEY and CDR2 SVGAGI. The junction had 8 bases not matched to a gene; V was cut back by 6 bases and J by 5 bases. Written as DNA, the CDR3 is TGTGCCAGCAGGTTAACAGGGGGCAGGTATCAGCCCCAGCATTTT. Residues: CASRLTGGRYQPQHF.

The chain has TRBV18 and TRBJ2-3; 10 bases are a match to TRBD2. CDR1 and CDR2 from the germline V gene are KGHSH and LQKENI. The junction had 5 bases not matched to a gene; V was cut back by 3 bases and J by 2 bases. This CDR3 comprises 16 residues. The CDR3 spells CASSPYLAGVTDTQYF. In DNA form, the CDR3 reads TGTGCCAGCTCACCCTATCTAGCGGGGGTCACAGATACGCAGTATTTT.

This chain joins TRBV7-2 and TRBJ1-6, with D tentatively TRBD1 (5 bases). CDR3 length: 16 residues. V was clipped by 5 bases and J by 4 bases, with 15 bases between them. Looked up from germline, CDR1 is SGHTA and CDR2 is FQGNSA. The chain's CDR3 is CASSPQYDSYNSPLHF. In nucleotides, the CDR3 is TGTGCCAGCAGCCCGCAATATGACAGTTATAATTCACCCCTCCACTTT. Using reference TRBV7-2 and TRBJ1-6 for the parts outside the CDR3, the full variable domain is GAGVSQSPSNKVTEKGKDVELRCDPISGHTALYWYRQSLGQGLEFLIYFQGNSAPDKSGLPSDRFSAERTGGSVSTLTIQRTQQEDSAVYLCASSPQYDSYNSPLHFGNGTRLTVT.

V gene TRBV27 combines with J gene TRBJ1-5; 9 nucleotides agree with TRBD1. Germline lookup yields CDR1 MNHEY and CDR2 SMNVEV (reference sequence). This CDR3 is built from 14 residues. Losses at the gene ends were 4 bases for V and 11 bases for J; bases not matched to a gene: 9. In nucleotides, the CDR3 is TGTGCCAGCAGTTCACCGGGACAGGGACCGGCCCAGCATTTT. Translation gives CASSSPGQGPAQHF.

The chain is built from TRBV28 and TRBJ1-1; 8 bases match TRBD1. The CDR3 has 14 amino acids. Unmatched junction bases numbered 9, after V lost 8 bases and J lost 4 bases. CDR1 and CDR2 (germline): MDHEN, SYDVKM. The CDR3 sequence is CASLQGVYSTEAFF. CDR3 sequence (DNA): TGTGCCAGCCTACAGGGGGTGTATAGCACTGAAGCTTTCTTT.

This chain uses TRBV6-5 with TRBJ1-1; possibly TRBD1 for D (5 bases). Trimming took off 6 bases at V and 2 bases at J, with 13 bases between the two ends. This CDR3 region has 14 residues. The germline gives CDR1 MNHEY, CDR2 SVGAGI. CDR3 sequence: CASSREGPNTEAFF. The DNA of the CDR3 is TGTGCCAGCAGCCGGGAGGGGCCTAACACTGAAGCTTTCTTT.

Here the CDR3 reads CASTTGGLTEAFF. The CDR3 DNA reads as TGTGCCAGCACGACAGGGGGCCTCACCGAAGCTTTCTTT. This chain joins TRBV6-1 and TRBJ1-1; TRBD1 aligns across 10 bases. Per germline, CDR1 MNHNS and CDR2 SASEGT. V was pared by 7 bases and J by 8 bases, with 7 bases of the junction left unmatched. There are 13 residues in the CDR3.

Here the CDR3 DNA reads TGTGCCAGCAGTCCGTTGGAACAGGCTCAGAACACTGAAGCTTTCTTT. As protein: CASSPLEQAQNTEAFF. The genes are TRBV28 and TRBJ1-1; D is possibly TRBD1 (5 bases). Per germline, CDR1 MDHEN and CDR2 SYDVKM. V was clipped by 5 bases and J by 1 base, with 17 bases between them. This CDR3 spans 16 amino acids.

V gene TRBV28 combines with J gene TRBJ1-3; 10 bases are shared with TRBD1. The ends lost 6 bases at V and 8 bases at J; junction bases unmatched: 10. The CDR3 loop spans 15 amino acids. Looked up from germline, CDR1 is MDHEN and CDR2 is SYDVKM. DNA for the CDR3: TGTGCCAGCAGGACTCCGGGGACAGGGGAAGACACCATATATTTT. This codes for CASRTPGTGEDTIYF.

In this sample, this clone turned up a few times. The chain links TRBV5-1 to TRBJ2-1, with 9 bases aligning to TRBD1. Unmatched junction bases numbered 3, after V lost 4 bases and J lost 4 bases. This CDR3 spans 14 amino acids. CDR1 is SGHRS and CDR2 is YFSETQ in the germline V gene. CDR3 region: CASSGGQGYNEQFF. As DNA, the CDR3 is TGCGCCAGCAGCGGCGGACAGGGGTACAATGAGCAGTTCTTC.

The rearrangement joins TRBV5-5 to TRBJ2-5; 9 nucleotides agree with TRBD2. CDR3 length: 14 amino acids. Trimming at V came to 1 base and at J to 4 bases, leaving 2 bases not matched to a gene. Germline CDR1 SGHKS, CDR2 YYEKEE (reference sequence). The CDR3 DNA follows: TGTGCCAGCAGCTTGAGTAGCGGGGGAGAGACCCAGTACTTC. Translated, it gives CASSLSSGGETQYF.

This clone was seen once. V and J are TRBV20-1 and TRBJ2-3; D remains ambiguous. Looked up from germline, CDR1 is DFQATT and CDR2 is SNEGSKA (reference sequence). The V and J ends lost 2 bases and 4 bases respectively, with 4 bases between them. This CDR3 has 11 residues. The CDR3 DNA follows: TGCAGTGCTAGACTTTCAGATACGCAGTATTTT. It translates to CSARLSDTQYF.

This chain connects TRBV5-4 to TRBJ2-4; D possibly corresponds to TRBD1 (5 bases). The CDR3 spans 18 residues. V was pared by 4 bases and J by 0 bases, with 20 bases between. CDR1 is SGHNT, CDR2 YYREEE, per germline (reference sequence). In DNA, the CDR3 is TGTGCCAGCAGCGTACACTCCCGACAGATCCTAGCCAAAAACATTCAGTACTTC. This gives the protein CASSVHSRQILAKNIQYF.

V and J are TRBV7-9 and TRBJ1-1; TRBD1 aligns across 7 bases. Germline-derived CDR1 and CDR2 are SEHNR and FQNEAQ (reference sequence). Trimming at V came to 4 bases and at J to 4 bases, leaving 9 bases not matched to a gene. The CDR3 length is 15 residues. The CDR3 protein is CASSWEQGIVTEAFF. In DNA form, the CDR3 reads TGTGCCAGCAGCTGGGAACAGGGGATTGTCACTGAAGCTTTCTTT.

The V and J genes are TRBV11-2 and TRBJ2-7; D is unclear. This CDR3 spans 13 amino acids. The V and J ends lost 6 bases and 12 bases respectively, with 21 bases between them. The V gene's germline CDR1 is SGHAT and CDR2 FQNNGV. CDR3 region: CASRQPTRSRRYF. DNA for the CDR3: TGTGCCAGCAGGCAACCAACACGGAGCCGTCGGTACTTC.

The rearrangement links TRBV6-5 to TRBJ2-3; 10 bases match TRBD2. The germline gives CDR1 MNHEY, CDR2 SVGAGI. This CDR3 has 15 residues. The J segment lost 2 bases and the V segment lost 4 bases, leaving 3 bases of the junction unmatched. The CDR3 DNA sequence: TGTGCCAGCAGTTGGACTAGCGGCCTCACAGATACGCAGTATTTT. Translated, it gives CASSWTSGLTDTQYF.

This clone was seen only once. The J gene is TRBJ1-3, the V gene TRBV28, with D possibly matching TRBD1 (6 bases). V shed 3 bases and J shed 2 bases, with 14 bases lying between them. Per germline, CDR1 MDHEN and CDR2 SYDVKM. This CDR3 comprises 16 residues. The DNA of the CDR3 is TGTGCCAGCAGTTTCTCGGGGACAAAAGCTGGAAACACCATATATTTT. Translated: CASSFSGTKAGNTIYF.

The rearrangement uses TRBV5-4 and TRBJ2-3, with 8 bases that match TRBD1. The V gene's germline CDR1 is SGHNT and CDR2 YYREEE (reference sequence). V was clipped by 4 bases and J by 4 bases; unmatched bases: 8. The CDR3 has 15 amino acids. The CDR3 region has the DNA TGTGCCAGCAGCCGGAACAGGGGGATCGCAGATACGCAGTATTTT. It specifies CASSRNRGIADTQYF.

The chain recombines TRBV7-9 with TRBJ2-7, with 7 bases lining up with TRBD1. V lost 6 bases, J lost 5 bases, and 10 bases stayed unmatched. Germline V gene data show CDR1 as SEHNR and CDR2 as FQNEAQ (reference sequence). The length of the CDR3 is 14 residues. CDR3 nucleotide sequence: TGTGCCAGCAGTTTCCAGACAGGGAACGACGAGCAGTACTTC. Its translation: CASSFQTGNDEQYF.

This clone was recorded a few times. This CDR3 reads CASSDSGQNSPLHF. The CDR3 DNA reads TGTGCCAGCAGTGACTCCGGACAGAATTCACCCCTCCACTTT. This rearrangement joins TRBV6-4 to TRBJ1-6, with D possibly matching TRBD1 (6 bases). This CDR3 comprises 14 residues. Germline V gives CDR1 MRHNA, CDR2 SNTAGT. With 0 bases removed from V and 7 bases from J, the gap between germline ends came to 7 bases.

This chain connects TRBV7-3 to TRBJ2-2, with 9 bases fitting TRBD1. Trimming cost V 5 bases and J 7 bases; bases outside gene matches: 8. Germline CDR1 is SGHTA and CDR2 is FQGTGA. CDR3 length equals 15 residues. CDR3 in amino acids: CASSKTGGASGELFF. The CDR3 bases are TGTGCCAGCAGCAAAACAGGGGGCGCGAGCGGGGAGCTGTTTTTT.

This clone was picked up one time. This sequence joins TRBV19 and TRBJ1-1; D perhaps matches TRBD1 (6 bases). With 10 bases removed from V and 4 bases from J, the gap between germline ends came to 28 bases. The germline V gene has CDR1 LNHDA and CDR2 SQIVND (reference sequence). This CDR3 comprises 17 residues. CDR3 amino acids: CAITPGGGGVAGTEAFF. DNA for the CDR3: TGTGCCATAACCCCAGGAGGGGGGGGAGTCGCGGGCACTGAAGCTTTCTTT.

The gene calls are TRBV27 and TRBJ2-2; possible D gene TRBD2, 7 bases. V was trimmed by 7 bases and J by 4 bases, leaving 19 bases between them. The CDR3 has 16 residues. Germline assignment: CDR1 MNHEY and CDR2 SMNVEV (reference sequence). CDR3 residues: CASKVDGGRLTGELFF. The CDR3 coding sequence is TGTGCCAGCAAAGTGGACGGGGGGCGCCTCACCGGGGAGCTGTTTTTT.

The chain employs TRBV28 and TRBJ1-5; 9 bases fit TRBD1. Germline CDR1 is MDHEN and CDR2 is SYDVKM. Losses at the gene ends were 1 base for V and 4 bases for J; bases not matched to a gene: 8. CDR3 length equals 17 residues. The CDR3 spells CASSLLLGTGINQPQHF. CDR3 bases: TGTGCCAGCAGTTTATTGCTGGGGACAGGGATTAATCAGCCCCAGCATTTT.

The gene calls are TRBV5-1 and TRBJ1-2; possible D gene TRBD1, 6 bases. The CDR3 loop spans 15 amino acids. Germline-derived CDR1 and CDR2 are SGHRS and YFSETQ. V was shortened by 0 bases and J by 2 bases, with 11 bases between the two germline ends. The CDR3 protein is CASSLGNQGNYGYTF. In DNA, the CDR3 is TGCGCCAGCAGCTTGGGGAACCAGGGGAACTATGGCTACACCTTC.

This clone was seen a few times. J is TRBJ2-6 and V is TRBV4-1, with TRBD2 identical over 12 bases. CDR3 length: 18 amino acids. Germline V gene sequence: CDR1 MGHRA, CDR2 YSYEKL. The trim removed 4 bases at V and 0 bases at J, leaving 4 bases unmatched. The CDR3 sequence is CASSRGLAGRSGANVLTF. CDR3 in DNA: TGCGCCAGCAGCCGGGGACTAGCGGGCCGCTCTGGGGCCAACGTCCTGACTTTC.

V usage is TRBV10-3 and J usage is TRBJ2-7, with D uncertain. Germline V lookup: CDR1 ENHRY, CDR2 SYGVKD. This CDR3 contains 14 residues. V lost 2 bases, J lost 0 bases, and 8 bases lay in between. The CDR3 nucleotides are TGTGCCATCAGTGAGGCAGATGGCTCCTACGAGCAGTACTTC. It encodes CAISEADGSYEQYF.